This TCR beta chain emerged from a study of response to subunit inactivated influenza vaccine. Study results and limitations: Each seasonal influenza vaccination, the authors suggested, recruits few new T cells.

Of note for this clonotype: Its antigen is still unknown.

Germline V gives CDR1 MDHEN, CDR2 SYDVKM. Trimming stripped 5 bases from V and 5 bases from J, with 13 bases between. CDR3 length: 14 amino acids. TCRdb re-derived calls from the RT-PCR reads in MiXCR, one entry per CDR3 protein. The repertoire holds 250,000 to 350,000 distinct CDR3 sequences, 22% seen once, with around 10% in the top ten. Sequenced material: PBMCs from blood, taken roughly 20 months after vaccination. This clonotype was sampled from a man between 50 and 69 years old who received an inactivated influenza vaccine. V gene TRBV28 combines with J gene TRBJ1-5, with D maybe TRBD1 (6 bases). CDR3 nucleotides: TGTGCCAGCAGTGGACAGACACTCTATCAGCCCCAGCATTTT. It yields the protein CASSGQTLYQPQHF.